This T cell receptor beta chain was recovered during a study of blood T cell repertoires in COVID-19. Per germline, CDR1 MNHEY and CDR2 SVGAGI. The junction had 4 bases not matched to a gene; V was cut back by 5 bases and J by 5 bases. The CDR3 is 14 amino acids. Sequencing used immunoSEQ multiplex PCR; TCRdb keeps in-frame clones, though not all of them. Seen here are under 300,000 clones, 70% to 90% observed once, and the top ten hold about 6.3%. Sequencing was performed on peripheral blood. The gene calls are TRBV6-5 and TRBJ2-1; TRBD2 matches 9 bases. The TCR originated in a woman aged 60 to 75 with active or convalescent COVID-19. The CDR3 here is CASSLSGGNNEQFF. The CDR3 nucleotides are TGTGCCAGCAGTCTTAGCGGGGGTAACAATGAGCAGTTCTTC.